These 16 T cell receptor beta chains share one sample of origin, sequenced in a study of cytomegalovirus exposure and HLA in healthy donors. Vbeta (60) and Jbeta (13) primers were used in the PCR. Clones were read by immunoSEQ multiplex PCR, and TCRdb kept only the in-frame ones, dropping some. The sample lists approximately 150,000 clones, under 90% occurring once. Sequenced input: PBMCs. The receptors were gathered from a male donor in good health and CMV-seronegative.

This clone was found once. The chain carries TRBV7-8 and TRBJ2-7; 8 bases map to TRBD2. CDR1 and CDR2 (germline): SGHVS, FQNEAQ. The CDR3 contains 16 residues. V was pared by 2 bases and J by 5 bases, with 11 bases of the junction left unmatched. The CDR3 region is CASSLPYSLGGDEQYF. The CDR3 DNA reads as TGTGCCAGCAGCTTACCTTACAGTCTCGGGGGGGACGAGCAGTACTTC.

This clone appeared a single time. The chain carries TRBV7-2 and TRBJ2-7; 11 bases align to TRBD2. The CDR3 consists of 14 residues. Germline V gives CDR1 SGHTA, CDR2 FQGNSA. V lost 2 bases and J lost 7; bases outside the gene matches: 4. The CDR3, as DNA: TGTGCCAGCAGCTTAATGGGACTAGCGGTGGAGCAGTACTTC. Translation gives CASSLMGLAVEQYF.

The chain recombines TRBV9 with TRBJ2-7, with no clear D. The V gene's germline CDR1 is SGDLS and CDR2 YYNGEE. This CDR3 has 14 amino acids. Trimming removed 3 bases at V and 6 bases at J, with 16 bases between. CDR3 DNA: TGTGCCAGCAGCGCGACGGCTCGTCGAGGCGAGCAGTACTTC. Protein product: CASSATARRGEQYF. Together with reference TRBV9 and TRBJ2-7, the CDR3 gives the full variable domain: DSGVTQTPKHLITATGQRVTLRCSPRSGDLSVYWYQQSLDQGLQFLIQYYNGEERAKGNILERFSAQQFPDLHSELNLSSLELGDSALYFCASSATARRGEQYFGPGTRLTVT.

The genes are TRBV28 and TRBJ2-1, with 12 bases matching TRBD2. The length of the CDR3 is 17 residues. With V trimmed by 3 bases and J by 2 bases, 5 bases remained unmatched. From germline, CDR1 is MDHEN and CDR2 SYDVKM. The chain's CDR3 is CASSFWTSGDTYNEQFF. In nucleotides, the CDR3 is TGTGCCAGCAGTTTTTGGACTAGCGGGGATACCTACAATGAGCAGTTCTTC.

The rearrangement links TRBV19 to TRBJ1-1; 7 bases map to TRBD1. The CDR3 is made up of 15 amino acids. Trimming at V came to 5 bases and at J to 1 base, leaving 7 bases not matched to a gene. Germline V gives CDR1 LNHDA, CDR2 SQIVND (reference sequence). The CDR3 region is CASSDPGGANTEAFF. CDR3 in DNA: TGTGCCAGTAGTGATCCAGGGGGTGCGAACACTGAAGCTTTCTTT. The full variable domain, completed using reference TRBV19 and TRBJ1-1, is DGGITQSPKYLFRKEGQNVTLSCEQNLNHDAMYWYRQDPGQGLRLIYYSQIVNDFQKGDIAEGYSVSREKKESFPLTVTSAQKNPTAFYLCASSDPGGANTEAFFGQGTRLTVV.

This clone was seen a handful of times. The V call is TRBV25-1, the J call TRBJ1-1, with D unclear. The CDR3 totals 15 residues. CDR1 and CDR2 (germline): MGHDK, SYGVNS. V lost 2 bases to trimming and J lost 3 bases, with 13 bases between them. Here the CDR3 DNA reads TGTGCCAGCAGTGAAGAGCGGGGAAAAGACACTGAAGCTTTCTTT. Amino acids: CASSEERGKDTEAFF.

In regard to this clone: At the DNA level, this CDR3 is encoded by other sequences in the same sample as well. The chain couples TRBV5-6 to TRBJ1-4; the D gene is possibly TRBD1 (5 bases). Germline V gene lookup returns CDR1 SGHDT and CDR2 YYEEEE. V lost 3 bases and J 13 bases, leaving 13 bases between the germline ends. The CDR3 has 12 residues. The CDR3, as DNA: TGTGCCAGCAGCTGGGGACTAGGAGGACTGTTTTTT. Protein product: CASSWGLGGLFF.

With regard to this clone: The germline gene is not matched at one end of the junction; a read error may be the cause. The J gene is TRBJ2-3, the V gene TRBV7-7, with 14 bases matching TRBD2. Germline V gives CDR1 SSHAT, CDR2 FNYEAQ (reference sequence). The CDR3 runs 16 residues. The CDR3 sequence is CASSLGLAGGGDTQYF. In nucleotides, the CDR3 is TGTGCTAGCAGCCTAGGACTAGCGGGAGGAGGAGATACGCAGTATTTT.

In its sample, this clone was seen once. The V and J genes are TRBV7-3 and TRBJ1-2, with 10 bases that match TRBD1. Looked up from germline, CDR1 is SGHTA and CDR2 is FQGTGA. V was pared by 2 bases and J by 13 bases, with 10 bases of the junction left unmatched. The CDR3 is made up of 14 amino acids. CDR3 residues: CASSLDGTGDRVTF. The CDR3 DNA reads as TGTGCCAGCAGCTTAGACGGGACAGGGGATAGGGTCACCTTC. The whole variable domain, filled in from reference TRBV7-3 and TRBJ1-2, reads GAGVSQTPSNKVTEKGKYVELRCDPISGHTALYWYRQSLGQGPEFLIYFQGTGAADDSGLPNDRFFAVRPEGSVSTLKIQRTERGDSAVYLCASSLDGTGDRVTFGSGTRLTVV.

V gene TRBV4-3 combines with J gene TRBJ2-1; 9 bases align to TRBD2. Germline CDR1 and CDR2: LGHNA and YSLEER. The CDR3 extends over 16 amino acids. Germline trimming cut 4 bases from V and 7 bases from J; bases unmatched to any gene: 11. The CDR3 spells CASSLLIAGEGNEQFF. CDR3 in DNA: TGCGCCAGCAGCCTACTGATAGCGGGAGAAGGTAATGAGCAGTTCTTC.

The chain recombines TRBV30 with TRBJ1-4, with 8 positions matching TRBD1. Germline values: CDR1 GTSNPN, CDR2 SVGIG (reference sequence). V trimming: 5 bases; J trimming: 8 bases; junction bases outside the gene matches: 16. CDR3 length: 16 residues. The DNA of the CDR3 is TGTGCCTGGGCTCGGACAGGGATGAGGGGCGGAGAAAAACTGTTTTTT. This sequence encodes CAWARTGMRGGEKLFF.

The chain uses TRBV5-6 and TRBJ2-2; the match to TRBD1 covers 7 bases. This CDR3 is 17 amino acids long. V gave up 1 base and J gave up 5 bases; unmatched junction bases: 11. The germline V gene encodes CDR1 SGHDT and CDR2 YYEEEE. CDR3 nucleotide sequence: TGTGCCAGCAGCTTGTTGGGCGAACAGGGGTTGACCGGGGAGCTGTTTTTT. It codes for CASSLLGEQGLTGELFF.

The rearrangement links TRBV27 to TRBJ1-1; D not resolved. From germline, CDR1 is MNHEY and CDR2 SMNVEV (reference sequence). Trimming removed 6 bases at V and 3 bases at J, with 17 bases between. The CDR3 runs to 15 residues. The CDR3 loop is CASRRQDPSDTEAFF. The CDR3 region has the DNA TGTGCCAGCAGAAGGCAGGATCCATCCGACACTGAAGCTTTCTTT.

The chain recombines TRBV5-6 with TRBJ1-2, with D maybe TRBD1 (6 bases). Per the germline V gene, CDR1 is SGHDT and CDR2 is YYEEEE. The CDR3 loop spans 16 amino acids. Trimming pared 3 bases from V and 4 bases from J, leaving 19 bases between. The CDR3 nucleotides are TGTGCCAGCAGCTGGGGGGGCAGGGAGCCAGCCTATGGCTACACCTTC. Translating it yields CASSWGGREPAYGYTF.

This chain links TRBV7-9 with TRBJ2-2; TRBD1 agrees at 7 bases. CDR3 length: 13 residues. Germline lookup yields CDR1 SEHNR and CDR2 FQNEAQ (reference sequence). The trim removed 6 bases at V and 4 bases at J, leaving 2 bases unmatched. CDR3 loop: CASRWTGTGELFF. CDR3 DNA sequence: TGTGCCAGCAGATGGACAGGCACCGGGGAGCTGTTTTTT. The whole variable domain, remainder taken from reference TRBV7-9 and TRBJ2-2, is DTGVSQNPRHKITKRGQNVTFRCDPISEHNRLYWYRQTLGQGPEFLTYFQNEAQLEKSRLLSDRFSAERPKGSFSTLEIQRTEQGDSAMYLCASRWTGTGELFFGEGSRLTVL.

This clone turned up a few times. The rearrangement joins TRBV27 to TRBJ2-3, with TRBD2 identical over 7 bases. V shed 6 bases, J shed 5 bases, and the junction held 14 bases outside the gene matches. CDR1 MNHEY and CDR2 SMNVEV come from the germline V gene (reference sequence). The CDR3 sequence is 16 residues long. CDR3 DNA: TGTGCCAGCAGCCAAGGACGGGGAGGGGCCCAAGATACGCAGTATTTT. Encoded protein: CASSQGRGGAQDTQYF.